This T cell receptor beta chain comes out of a study of blood T cell repertoires in COVID-19. Overall study: The United States, Italy and Spain were the sources of the acute and convalescent COVID-19 samples. T cells, B-cell-depleted T cells, or PBMCs supplied cDNA or gDNA.

V was pared by 5 bases and J by 8 bases, with 9 bases of the junction left unmatched. The CDR3 length is 15 residues. Germline CDR1 MRHNA, CDR2 SNTAGT. In the original processing: Amplification from reference gene primers served as the basis for estimated nucleated cell counts. Produced via immunoSEQ multiplex PCR; TCRdb's table is partial and in-frame only. D and trimming come from the DNA, and the V and J calls and clone size come from that table. The sample lists approximately 57,000 clones; approximately 90% were seen once. The V and J genes are TRBV6-4 and TRBJ1-6, with 7 positions matching TRBD1. The material sequenced was peripheral blood. The receptor comes from a man over 45 with acute or convalescent COVID-19. CDR3 in DNA: TGTGCCAGCAGTTCCCAGGGGGTAGGATATTCACCCCTCCACTTT. Amino acids: CASSSQGVGYSPLHF.